The entry that follows covers one T cell receptor beta chain sequence. Trimming stripped 4 bases from V and 3 bases from J, with 8 bases between. CDR1 and CDR2 from the germline V gene are GTSNPN and SVGIG (reference sequence). This CDR3 has 12 amino acids. This was the immunoSEQ v3 assay. Sequencing depth was 1.5 million to 2 million read pairs for survey level, about 5-6 million for deep. The data were produced by immunoSEQ multiplex PCR, yet TCRdb's version contains in-frame clones alone and is incomplete. The sample yields tens of thousands of clones, approximately 86% seen once. Time point reported: pre-treatment sample, taken before nivolumab and TIL therapy. Adults with stage 4 NSCLC were enrolled in a phase I trial. This sample stems from a study of TIL therapy for anti-PD-1-resistant metastatic lung cancer. Study information: Tumors were harvested before any PD-1/PD-L1 blockade. A handful of tumors were EGFR-mutant and two were ALK-rearranged.

This clonotype was obtained from a person between 30 and 79 years old with non-small cell lung cancer. This chain connects TRBV30 to TRBJ2-3, with a tentative D call TRBD2 (5 bases). Sample: blood, taken at baseline. The CDR3 here is CAWNKRTDTQYF. As DNA, the CDR3 is TGTGCCTGGAACAAGCGGACAGATACGCAGTATTTT.